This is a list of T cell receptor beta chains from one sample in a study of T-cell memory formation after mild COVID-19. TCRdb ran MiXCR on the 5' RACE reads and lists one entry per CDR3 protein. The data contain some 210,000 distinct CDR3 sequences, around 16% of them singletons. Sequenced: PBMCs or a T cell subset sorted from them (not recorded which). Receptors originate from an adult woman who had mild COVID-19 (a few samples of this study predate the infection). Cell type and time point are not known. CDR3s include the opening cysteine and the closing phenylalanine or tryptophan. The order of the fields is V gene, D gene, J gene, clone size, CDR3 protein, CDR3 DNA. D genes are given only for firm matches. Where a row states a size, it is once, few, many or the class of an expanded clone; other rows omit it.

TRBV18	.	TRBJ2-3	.	CASSPIGSLTDTQYF	TGTGCCAGCTCACCAATCGGGAGCCTCACAGATACGCAGTATTTT
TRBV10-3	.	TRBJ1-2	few	CAISETSNYGYTF	TGTGCCATCAGTGAGACATCTAACTATGGCTACACCTTC
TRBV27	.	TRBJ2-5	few	CASSPQSVGVETQYF	TGTGCCAGCAGCCCCCAATCCGTGGGAGTTGAGACCCAGTACTTC
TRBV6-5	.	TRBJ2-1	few	CASSYAFGGSSYNEQFF	TGTGCCAGCAGTTACGCTTTTGGAGGGAGTTCCTACAATGAGCAGTTCTTC
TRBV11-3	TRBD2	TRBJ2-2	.	CASSLQASGVQGELFF	TGTGCCAGCAGCTTACAGGCTAGCGGGGTCCAAGGGGAGCTGTTTTTT
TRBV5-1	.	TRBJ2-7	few	CASSPGGGTYEQYF	TGCGCCAGCAGCCCCGGGGGTGGTACCTACGAGCAGTACTTC
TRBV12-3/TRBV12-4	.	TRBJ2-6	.	CASSKDRTGANVLTF	TGTGCCAGCAGCAAAGACAGAACGGGGGCCAACGTCCTGACTTTC
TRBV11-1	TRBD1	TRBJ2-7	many	CASSQRTGLNEQYF	TGTGCCAGCAGCCAGCGGACAGGATTGAACGAGCAGTACTTC
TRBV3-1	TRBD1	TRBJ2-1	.	CASSPSGTAQFF	TGTGCCAGCAGCCCGTCCGGGACAGCCCAGTTCTTC
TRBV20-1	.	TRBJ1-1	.	CSARSQRNTEAFF	TGCAGTGCTAGGAGTCAGAGGAACACTGAAGCTTTCTTT
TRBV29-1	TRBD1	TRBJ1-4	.	CSVESGTGRVRGEKLFF	TGCAGCGTTGAAAGCGGGACAGGGCGGGTACGAGGTGAAAAACTGTTTTTT
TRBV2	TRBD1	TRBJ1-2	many	CASSGGQNYGYTF	TGTGCCAGCAGTGGGGGACAGAACTATGGCTACACCTTC
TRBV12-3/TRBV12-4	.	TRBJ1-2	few	CASSFLGDSYYGYTF	TGTGCCAGCAGTTTTTTAGGCGACAGCTACTATGGCTACACCTTC
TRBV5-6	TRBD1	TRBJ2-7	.	CASSLEGTGGYEQYF	TGTGCCAGCAGCTTGGAGGGGACAGGGGGGTACGAGCAGTACTTC
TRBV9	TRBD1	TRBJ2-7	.	CASSVETGSSYEQYF	TGTGCCAGCAGCGTAGAGACAGGGAGCTCCTACGAGCAGTACTTC
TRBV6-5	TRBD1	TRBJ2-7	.	CATTGSGGYEQYF	TGTGCCACCACGGGGTCAGGGGGCTACGAGCAGTACTTC
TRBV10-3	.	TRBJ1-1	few	CAISESGITTEAFF	TGTGCCATCAGTGAGTCGGGCATTACCACTGAAGCTTTCTTT
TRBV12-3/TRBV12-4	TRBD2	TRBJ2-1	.	CASNQLAGGAEQFF	TGTGCCAGCAACCAGCTAGCGGGAGGAGCTGAGCAGTTCTTC
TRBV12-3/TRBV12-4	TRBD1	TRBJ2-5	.	CASSPGQGVVETQYF	TGTGCCAGCAGTCCGGGACAGGGGGTTGTAGAGACCCAGTACTTC
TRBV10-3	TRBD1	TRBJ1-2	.	CAIRTLGQGDGGYTF	TGTGCCATCAGAACCTTGGGACAGGGTGATGGAGGCTACACCTTC
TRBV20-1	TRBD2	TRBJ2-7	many	CSARSEFGPSGRYEQYF	TGCAGTGCTAGATCTGAATTTGGGCCTAGCGGGCGCTACGAGCAGTACTTC
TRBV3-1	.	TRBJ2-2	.	CASSQVWAPGELFF	TGTGCCAGCAGCCAAGTGTGGGCTCCCGGGGAGCTGTTTTTT
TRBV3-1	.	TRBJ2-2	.	CASSRTESTGELFF	TGTGCCAGCAGCCGGACAGAAAGCACCGGGGAGCTGTTTTTT
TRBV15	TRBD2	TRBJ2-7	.	CATSREPSGRYEQYF	TGTGCCACCAGCAGAGAGCCTAGCGGAAGATACGAGCAGTACTTC
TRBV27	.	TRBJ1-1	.	CASSLVLGDTEAFF	TGTGCCAGCAGTTTAGTTCTTGGGGACACTGAAGCTTTCTTT
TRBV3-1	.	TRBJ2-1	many	CASSQEPSGNEQFF	TGTGCCAGCAGCCAAGAGCCCTCGGGGAATGAGCAGTTCTTC
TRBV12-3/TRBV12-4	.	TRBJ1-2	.	CASSFTGYGYTF	TGTGCCAGCAGTTTTACAGGCTATGGCTACACCTTC
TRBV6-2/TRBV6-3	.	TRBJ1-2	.	CASSTRQYGYTF	TGTGCCAGCAGTACCAGACAGTATGGCTACACCTTC
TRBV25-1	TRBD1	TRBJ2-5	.	CASRHLTGGTQYF	TGTGCCAGCAGACACCTGACAGGGGGGACCCAGTACTTC
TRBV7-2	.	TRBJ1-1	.	CASSPERMNTEAFF	TGTGCCAGCAGCCCCGAAAGGATGAACACTGAAGCTTTCTTT
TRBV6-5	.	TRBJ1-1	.	CDSSYLGADGYTEAFF	TGTGACAGCAGTTATTTGGGAGCAGACGGGTACACTGAAGCTTTCTTT